Following are 14 T cell receptor beta chains from one sample sequenced in a study of cytomegalovirus exposure and HLA in healthy donors. PCR amplification relied on 60 Vbeta primers (plus 13 Jbeta primers). Repertoires were generated with immunoSEQ multiplex PCR, while TCRdb's copy carries only in-frame clones and drops some. The table lists around 190,000 clones, approximately 85% of them singletons, with approximately 2.2% in the top ten. Specimen: PBMCs. These receptors all come from a woman between 50 and 59 years old in good health and CMV-seronegative.

This chain links TRBV7-3 with TRBJ2-7, with TRBD2 as a possible D gene (6 bases). Trimming removed 0 bases at V and 0 bases at J, with 15 bases between. Germline CDR1 reads SGHTA; CDR2 reads FQGTGA. This CDR3 is 17 amino acids long. CDR3 in DNA: TGTGCCAGCAGCTTAACGGGGGGAAAGGGGAGCTCCTACGAGCAGTACTTC. Its protein product is CASSLTGGKGSSYEQYF. The complete variable domain, with remaining parts taken from reference TRBV7-3 and TRBJ2-7, reads GAGVSQTPSNKVTEKGKYVELRCDPISGHTALYWYRQSLGQGPEFLIYFQGTGAADDSGLPNDRFFAVRPEGSVSTLKIQRTERGDSAVYLCASSLTGGKGSSYEQYFGPGTRLTVT.

Note on this clone: At one of its ends the junction is not consistent with the germline gene, which may arise from a read error. The rearrangement links TRBV7-9 to TRBJ2-6; TRBD1 agrees at 7 bases. The CDR3 totals 17 residues. Germline V gene lookup returns CDR1 SEHNR and CDR2 FQNEAQ (reference sequence). The CDR3 DNA reads as TGTTCCAGCAGCCCTCGGACAGGCTACTCTGGGGCCAACGTCCTGACTTTC. It yields the protein CSSSPRTGYSGANVLTF.

V usage is TRBV27 and J usage is TRBJ2-1; 7 positions match TRBD2. The junction had 9 bases not matched to a gene; V was cut back by 7 bases and J by 0 bases. The CDR3 totals 16 residues. The germline CDR1 and CDR2 sequences are MNHEY and SMNVEV (reference sequence). The CDR3 sequence: CASTRLAPSSYNEQFF. CDR3 DNA sequence: TGTGCCAGCACTCGACTAGCTCCGAGCTCCTACAATGAGCAGTTCTTC.

The CDR3 DNA reads TGTGCCAGCAGCTTACTAACAGGGATCCCCCAGCATTTT. Translated, it gives CASSLLTGIPQHF. This rearrangement joins TRBV7-8 to TRBJ1-5, with a possible D match to TRBD1 (6 bases). Trimming took off 2 bases at V and 10 bases at J, with 12 bases between the two ends. Germline CDR1 reads SGHVS; CDR2 reads FQNEAQ. The CDR3 loop spans 13 amino acids.

The V call is TRBV9, the J call TRBJ2-3; 15 bases agree with TRBD2. This CDR3 comprises 17 residues. Per germline, CDR1 SGDLS and CDR2 YYNGEE. The V gene end was trimmed by 4 bases and the J gene end by 4 bases; junction bases not matched to a gene: 7. The CDR3 DNA reads as TGTGCCAGCAGCCTCCGGACTAGCGGGAGGGAACCAGATACGCAGTATTTT. It translates to CASSLRTSGREPDTQYF.

The genes are TRBV19 and TRBJ1-5; 8 nucleotides agree with TRBD1. J was trimmed by 3 bases and V by 5 bases; bases with no gene match: 6. The CDR3 has 15 residues. CDR1 is LNHDA and CDR2 is SQIVND in the germline V gene (reference sequence). The CDR3 nucleotides are TGTGCCAGTAGTCCCCGGACAGGGATCAATCAGCCCCAGCATTTT. As protein: CASSPRTGINQPQHF.

J is TRBJ2-7 and V is TRBV6-5, with TRBD1 identical over 8 bases. CDR3 length: 14 amino acids. Trimming cost V 5 bases and J 4 bases; bases outside gene matches: 7. Per germline, CDR1 MNHEY and CDR2 SVGAGI. For the CDR3, the DNA is TGTGCCAGCAGTGAACAGGGGGGAGGATACGAGCAGTACTTC. Protein: CASSEQGGGYEQYF.

This clone has only a few counts. The chain uses TRBV6-1 and TRBJ2-7; 9 bases line up with TRBD2. The CDR3 length is 14 residues. The V and J ends lost 9 bases and 0 bases, in that order; junction bases with no gene match: 6. CDR1 and CDR2 from the germline V gene are MNHNS and SASEGT. The DNA of the CDR3 is TGTGCCAGTGACCTAGCGGGAAGCTCCTACGAGCAGTACTTC. Amino acids: CASDLAGSSYEQYF.

The rearrangement uses TRBV6-5 and TRBJ1-4, with D possibly matching TRBD1 (5 bases). This CDR3 has 15 amino acids. Trimming left V 2 bases short and J 8 bases short, with 15 bases between. The germline V gene encodes CDR1 MNHEY and CDR2 SVGAGI. In nucleotides, the CDR3 is TGTGCCAGCAGTTACAACCCGGTTCCAGGGGAAAAACTGTTTTTT. Its protein product is CASSYNPVPGEKLFF.

The gene calls are TRBV5-1 and TRBJ2-6; D might be TRBD1 (5 bases). This CDR3 is built from 14 residues. V dropped 6 bases and J dropped 0 bases, with 7 bases sitting between them. Germline CDR1 SGHRS, CDR2 YFSETQ. CDR3 loop: CASKDNSGANVLTF. The DNA of the CDR3 is TGCGCCAGCAAGGACAACTCTGGGGCCAACGTCCTGACTTTC.

This clone was seen just once. The junction shows a germline mismatch at one end, possibly a read error. The rearrangement joins TRBV7-9 to TRBJ2-2, with a possible D match to TRBD1 (5 bases). Germline CDR1 and CDR2: SEHNR and FQNEAQ (reference sequence). This CDR3 is built from 12 residues. DNA for the CDR3: TGTTCCAGCAGCCAGGGCTCCGGGGAGCTGTTTTTT. It translates to CSSSQGSGELFF.

The J gene is TRBJ2-1, the V gene TRBV11-3, with 16 bases matching TRBD2. Per the germline V gene, CDR1 is SGHNT and CDR2 is YENEEA. V was clipped by 3 bases and J by 5 bases; unmatched bases: 7. The length of the CDR3 is 18 residues. CDR3 in amino acids: CASSLGLAGGPWDNEQFF. DNA of the CDR3: TGTGCCAGCAGCTTGGGACTAGCGGGAGGGCCCTGGGACAATGAGCAGTTCTTC.

The chain employs TRBV5-4 and TRBJ2-1, with D possibly matching TRBD1 (6 bases). V lost 8 bases and J 6 bases, leaving 18 bases between the germline ends. This CDR3 is 14 amino acids long. Looked up from germline, CDR1 is SGHNT and CDR2 is YYREEE (reference sequence). CDR3 residues: CASTQGNEGNEQFF. The CDR3 bases are TGTGCCAGTACACAGGGCAATGAGGGCAATGAGCAGTTCTTC.

This chain uses TRBV4-3 with TRBJ2-7, with 8 bases lining up with TRBD2. The germline gives CDR1 LGHNA, CDR2 YSLEER. J was trimmed by 5 bases and V by 1 base; bases with no gene match: 13. CDR3 length: 17 residues. Here the CDR3 reads CASSQALSREGLNEQYF. The CDR3 nucleotides read TGCGCCAGCAGCCAAGCCTTGAGCCGGGAGGGTTTGAACGAGCAGTACTTC.